This T cell receptor beta chain comes out of a study of shared clonotypes between healthy human individuals. General study findings and limits: With several donors compared, around 5.4% of naive CD4 clonotypes were shared.

Study processing details: Junction-only sequences without quality scores came from ImmunoSEQ, so filtering differed. This table comes from immunoSEQ multiplex PCR, and its TCRdb copy is limited to in-frame clones, with some not included. Clone size and the V and J calls come from that table; the DNA yielded D and trimming. The sample contains around 2.1 million clones, 85% to 95% of which appear only once. As regards this clone: Its antigen is undetermined.

Only CD45RO-negative cells positively selected for CCR7 counted as naive CD8 cells, so terminally differentiated effector memory CD45RA+ cells were excluded. The V gene's germline CDR1 is LGHNA and CDR2 YSLEER. The CDR3 covers 15 residues. V lost 4 bases and J 4 bases, leaving 17 bases between the germline ends. Sequencing used naive CD8+ T cells from PBMCs. This TCR was sampled from a man aged 18 to 30 in good health. Some clones in this sample may be carry-over from other donors' samples. The V and J genes are TRBV4-3 and TRBJ2-7, with D possibly called TRBD1 or TRBD2 (5 bases each). The CDR3 coding sequence is TGCGCCAGCAGCCCCCGACACGGGAAGGGGTACGAGCAGTACTTC. It is translated as CASSPRHGKGYEQYF.